Listed below are T cell receptor beta chains from one sample, sequenced in a study of beta chain features in type 1 diabetes. Sequencing used immunoSEQ multiplex PCR; TCRdb keeps in-frame clones, though not all of them. The sample has fewer than 350,000 clones; around 7.3% are singletons. Specimen: central memory CD4+ T cells from blood. These receptors came from a woman aged 18 to 35 in good health. The CDR3 runs from the conserved cysteine through the conserved F or W. Each record gives: CDR3 length, J gene, V gene, clone size, D gene, CDR3 protein, CDR3 DNA. The D gene is left open where the match is weak. Not every row has a clone size; where given, it reads once, few, many or a size class.

CDR3 length: 13; J gene: TRBJ1-2; V gene: TRBV14; clone size: NA; D gene: NA; CDR3 protein: CASSRDGRYGYTF; CDR3 DNA: TGTGCCAGCAGCCGGGACGGACGCTATGGCTACACCTTC
CDR3 length: 15; J gene: TRBJ1-1; V gene: TRBV7-8; clone size: NA; D gene: NA; CDR3 protein: CASSLGVRGQTEAFF; CDR3 DNA: TGTGCCAGCAGCTTAGGTGTTCGGGGTCAGACTGAAGCTTTCTTT
CDR3 length: 15; J gene: TRBJ1-5; V gene: TRBV27; clone size: few; D gene: NA; CDR3 protein: CASRFSGASNQPQHF; CDR3 DNA: TGTGCCAGCAGATTTAGCGGGGCTAGCAATCAGCCCCAGCATTTT
CDR3 length: 16; J gene: TRBJ1-1; V gene: TRBV11-1; clone size: NA; D gene: TRBD1; CDR3 protein: CASSPRWTGGLTEAFF; CDR3 DNA: TGTGCCAGCAGCCCCAGATGGACAGGCGGACTCACTGAAGCTTTCTTT
CDR3 length: 14; J gene: TRBJ2-1; V gene: TRBV5-4; clone size: NA; D gene: TRBD2; CDR3 protein: CASSQLAVYNEQFF; CDR3 DNA: TGTGCCAGCAGCCAGCTAGCGGTGTACAATGAGCAGTTCTTC
CDR3 length: 14; J gene: TRBJ2-5; V gene: TRBV7-2; clone size: few; D gene: TRBD1; CDR3 protein: CASSTGQGRETQYF; CDR3 DNA: TGCGCCAGCAGCACGGGACAGGGAAGAGAGACCCAGTACTTC
CDR3 length: 13; J gene: TRBJ2-1; V gene: TRBV9; clone size: NA; D gene: TRBD1; CDR3 protein: CASSWGTDNEQFF; CDR3 DNA: TGTGCCAGCAGCTGGGGGACAGACAATGAGCAGTTCTTC
CDR3 length: 17; J gene: TRBJ1-4; V gene: TRBV7-2; clone size: NA; D gene: NA; CDR3 protein: CASSLGSEGILNEKLFF; CDR3 DNA: TGTGCCAGCAGCTTAGGATCGGAGGGCATCCTTAATGAAAAACTGTTTTTT
CDR3 length: 15; J gene: TRBJ1-1; V gene: TRBV5-1; clone size: many; D gene: NA; CDR3 protein: CASSLGGRMGTEAFF; CDR3 DNA: TGCGCCAGCAGTTTGGGAGGGCGGATGGGCACTGAAGCTTTCTTT
CDR3 length: 14; J gene: TRBJ1-4; V gene: TRBV7-2; clone size: few; D gene: NA; CDR3 protein: CASSLARGNEKLFF; CDR3 DNA: TGTGCCAGCAGCTTAGCCAGGGGTAATGAAAAACTGTTTTTT
CDR3 length: 15; J gene: TRBJ2-3; V gene: TRBV5-1; clone size: few; D gene: TRBD2; CDR3 protein: CASSILAGGPDTQYF; CDR3 DNA: TGCGCCAGCAGCATTCTAGCGGGGGGGCCGGATACGCAGTATTTT
CDR3 length: 16; J gene: TRBJ2-5; V gene: TRBV5-1; clone size: few; D gene: NA; CDR3 protein: CASSLEGRGHQETQYF; CDR3 DNA: TGCGCCAGCAGCTTGGAGGGCAGGGGCCACCAAGAGACCCAGTACTTC
CDR3 length: 14; J gene: TRBJ2-5; V gene: TRBV18; clone size: NA; D gene: NA; CDR3 protein: CASSPRTAEETQYF; CDR3 DNA: TGTGCCAGCTCACCGAGGACAGCCGAAGAGACCCAGTACTTC
CDR3 length: 13; J gene: TRBJ2-1; V gene: TRBV6-5; clone size: NA; D gene: NA; CDR3 protein: CASSFLFEGRQFF; CDR3 DNA: TGTGCCAGCAGTTTTTTATTCGAAGGACGGCAGTTCTTC
CDR3 length: 17; J gene: TRBJ1-2; V gene: TRBV9; clone size: few; D gene: TRBD1; CDR3 protein: CASSGAGTGRLTNGYTF; CDR3 DNA: TGTGCCAGCAGCGGCGCCGGGACAGGACGACTAACAAATGGCTACACCTTC
CDR3 length: 16; J gene: TRBJ2-3; V gene: TRBV5-1; clone size: many; D gene: TRBD2; CDR3 protein: CASSRGLAVTTDTQYF; CDR3 DNA: TGCGCCAGCAGCCGGGGACTAGCGGTAACTACAGATACGCAGTATTTT
CDR3 length: 14; J gene: TRBJ1-1; V gene: TRBV14; clone size: NA; D gene: NA; CDR3 protein: CASSQDLFREQAFF; CDR3 DNA: TGTGCCAGCAGCCAAGATCTTTTCAGGGAGCAAGCTTTCTTT
CDR3 length: 15; J gene: TRBJ2-3; V gene: TRBV18; clone size: few; D gene: NA; CDR3 protein: CASSPGAGSTDTQYF; CDR3 DNA: TGTGCCAGCTCACCAGGTGCGGGGAGCACAGATACGCAGTATTTT
CDR3 length: 15; J gene: TRBJ2-2; V gene: TRBV11-2; clone size: NA; D gene: TRBD2; CDR3 protein: CASSPTSGRTGELFF; CDR3 DNA: TGTGCCAGCAGCCCGACTAGCGGGAGGACCGGGGAGCTGTTTTTT
CDR3 length: 16; J gene: TRBJ2-6; V gene: TRBV2; clone size: many; D gene: NA; CDR3 protein: CASSDSARSGANVLTF; CDR3 DNA: TGTGCCAGCAGTGACTCAGCAAGATCTGGGGCCAACGTCCTGACTTTC
CDR3 length: 14; J gene: TRBJ2-2; V gene: TRBV5-1; clone size: NA; D gene: TRBD1; CDR3 protein: CASSTGQSTGELFF; CDR3 DNA: TGCGCCAGCAGCACGGGACAGAGCACCGGGGAGCTGTTTTTT
CDR3 length: 15; J gene: TRBJ2-7; V gene: TRBV27; clone size: few; D gene: NA; CDR3 protein: CASSLSLRGAYEQYF; CDR3 DNA: TGTGCCAGCAGTTTATCCCTCAGGGGAGCCTACGAGCAGTACTTC
CDR3 length: 17; J gene: TRBJ2-1; V gene: TRBV4-3; clone size: few; D gene: TRBD1; CDR3 protein: CASSQDGRTGAGNEQFF; CDR3 DNA: TGCGCCAGCAGCCAAGATGGAAGGACAGGGGCGGGTAATGAGCAGTTCTTC
CDR3 length: 15; J gene: TRBJ2-1; V gene: TRBV6-5; clone size: few; D gene: NA; CDR3 protein: CASRIPGAAYNEQFF; CDR3 DNA: TGTGCCAGCAGGATACCAGGAGCGGCCTACAATGAGCAGTTCTTC
CDR3 length: 14; J gene: TRBJ1-2; V gene: TRBV5-1; clone size: NA; D gene: TRBD1; CDR3 protein: CASSDGQASDGYTF; CDR3 DNA: TGCGCCAGCAGCGATGGACAGGCTTCAGATGGCTACACCTTC
CDR3 length: 16; J gene: TRBJ1-4; V gene: TRBV7-9; clone size: few; D gene: NA; CDR3 protein: CASSFTGGPANEKLFF; CDR3 DNA: TGTGCCAGCAGCTTTACCGGGGGCCCAGCTAATGAAAAACTGTTTTTT
CDR3 length: 17; J gene: TRBJ2-2; V gene: TRBV7-8; clone size: many; D gene: NA; CDR3 protein: CASSLVTTPMDTGELFF; CDR3 DNA: TGTGCCAGCAGCTTAGTTACAACTCCCATGGACACCGGGGAGCTGTTTTTT
CDR3 length: 14; J gene: TRBJ1-2; V gene: TRBV7-6; clone size: NA; D gene: TRBD1; CDR3 protein: CASSPDRVRDGYTF; CDR3 DNA: TGTGCCAGCAGCCCCGACAGGGTGAGAGATGGCTACACCTTC